The clone carrying this T cell receptor (beta chain) was observed many times. Germline assignment: CDR1 SQVTM and CDR2 ANQGSEA. V was trimmed by 3 bases and J by 6 bases, leaving 14 bases between them. The CDR3 is 13 residues long. The cDNA was synthesized by means of template-switch 5'RACE, which was carried out with 10-nucleotide random UMIs. TCRdb reanalysed the 5' RACE reads using MiXCR and keeps one entry per CDR3 protein. The sample yields tens of thousands of distinct CDR3 sequences, over 3.5% seen once. These data belong to a study of neurological immune-mediated disorders. This receptor was identified in a woman between 40 and 55 years old with multiple sclerosis. V and J are TRBV29-1 and TRBJ1-1, with a tentative D call TRBD1 (6 bases). Sequencing was performed on CD4+ T cells from blood. CDR3 DNA sequence: TGCAGCGTTGATTCAGGGGCTAACGCTGAAGCTTTCTTT. It encodes CSVDSGANAEAFF.